The 15 T cell receptor beta chains given below trace back to one sample, sequenced in a study of cytomegalovirus exposure and HLA in healthy donors. Assay: immunoSEQ multiplex PCR; the TCRdb copy retains only in-frame clones and omits some. The table lists some 120,000 clones, 90% to 95% of them singletons, with around 1.2% in the top ten. The sequenced sample consisted of PBMCs. The receptors originated from a woman aged 18-29 years in good health and CMV-seronegative.

This clone was seen only once. The chain combines TRBV30 with TRBJ1-1; D not resolved. The CDR3 consists of 15 residues. Per germline, CDR1 GTSNPN and CDR2 SVGIG (reference sequence). With 3 bases removed from V and 0 bases from J, the gap between germline ends came to 14 bases. The DNA of the CDR3 is TGTGCCTGGAGCCCTTCTTGGGCCGTGAACACTGAAGCTTTCTTT. Its protein is CAWSPSWAVNTEAFF.

The chain employs TRBV19 and TRBJ2-7, with a weak D call TRBD2 (5 bases). The V gene lost 2 bases and the J gene lost 6 bases, with 14 bases spanning the gap. Germline values: CDR1 LNHDA, CDR2 SQIVND (reference sequence). This CDR3 is built from 14 residues. CDR3: CASSIIDQAGEQYF. Here the CDR3 DNA reads TGTGCCAGTAGTATAATCGATCAGGCGGGCGAGCAGTACTTC.

This chain connects TRBV5-3 to TRBJ1-3, with D maybe TRBD1 (5 bases). TRBV5-3 is an ORF; its function is uncertain. V lost 0 bases and J 3 bases, leaving 13 bases between the germline ends. The CDR3 is made up of 16 amino acids. CDR3 loop: CARSLAEGRSGNTIYF. The DNA for the CDR3 is TGTGCCAGAAGCTTGGCGGAGGGGAGGAGTGGAAACACCATATATTTT.

The gene calls are TRBV28 and TRBJ2-1, with 11 bases lining up with TRBD2. CDR3 length: 15 amino acids. The V and J ends lost 6 bases and 5 bases, in that order; junction bases with no gene match: 6. Per germline, CDR1 MDHEN and CDR2 SYDVKM. The DNA of the CDR3 is TGTGCCAGCAGCACGATACTAGCGGGGGACAATGAGCAGTTCTTC. Translated: CASSTILAGDNEQFF. Filled out from reference TRBV28 and TRBJ2-1, the complete variable domain reads DVKVTQSSRYLVKRTGEKVFLECVQDMDHENMFWYRQDPGLGLRLIYFSYDVKMKEKGDIPEGYSVSREKKERFSLILESASTNQTSMYLCASSTILAGDNEQFFGPGTRLTVL.

The chain has TRBV28 and TRBJ2-7; D might be TRBD1 (6 bases). CDR3 length: 16 residues. Germline V lookup: CDR1 MDHEN, CDR2 SYDVKM. V was cut by 2 bases and J by 13 bases, with 27 bases left in between. This CDR3 is CASSLASQFKGVTLYF. The DNA for the CDR3 is TGTGCCAGCAGTTTAGCTAGCCAATTCAAGGGGGTGACTCTATACTTC.

This rearrangement joins TRBV6-5 to TRBJ2-7; no clear D. The length of the CDR3 is 14 residues. With 0 bases removed from V and 2 bases from J, the gap between germline ends came to 8 bases. Germline V gene sequence: CDR1 MNHEY, CDR2 SVGAGI. The CDR3 is CASSYSPRAYEQYF. The CDR3 DNA reads as TGTGCCAGCAGTTACTCGCCCCGAGCCTACGAGCAGTACTTC.

This CDR3 is CASSFAGTTNEQYF. For the CDR3, the DNA is TGTGCCAGCAGCTTTGCCGGGACTACGAACGAGCAGTACTTC. The rearrangement links TRBV11-2 to TRBJ2-7; the match to TRBD2 covers 7 bases. Per the germline V gene, CDR1 is SGHAT and CDR2 is FQNNGV. The CDR3 spans 14 residues. The junction had 7 bases not matched to a gene; V was cut back by 3 bases and J by 5 bases.

The chain joins TRBV5-1 to TRBJ2-5, with 9 bases matching TRBD2. Germline loops: CDR1 SGHRS, CDR2 YFSETQ. The CDR3 is made up of 16 amino acids. J lost 2 bases, V lost 0 bases, and 5 bases had no gene match. DNA of the CDR3: TGCGCCAGCAGCTTGGCCCGCGGGGGGGGGCAAGAGACCCAGTACTTC. Its protein is CASSLARGGGQETQYF.

The chain uses TRBV27 and TRBJ2-7; TRBD1 aligns across 7 bases. V was clipped by 6 bases and J by 2 bases; unmatched bases: 7. In germline, CDR1 is MNHEY, CDR2 SMNVEV (reference sequence). This CDR3 is 14 amino acids long. This CDR3 is CASSVWQGAYEQYF. In DNA form, the CDR3 reads TGTGCCAGCAGCGTATGGCAGGGGGCCTACGAGCAGTACTTC.

The chain couples TRBV9 to TRBJ1-2; a possible D gene is TRBD1 (6 bases). The CDR3 covers 14 residues. V lost 0 bases and J 5 bases, leaving 11 bases between the germline ends. From germline, CDR1 is SGDLS and CDR2 YYNGEE. In DNA, the CDR3 is TGTGCCAGCAGCGTAGAGGACAGTTTTTATGGCTACACCTTC. This sequence encodes CASSVEDSFYGYTF.

The CDR3 bases are TGTGCCAGTTCCCACGGGAACACTGAAGCTTTCTTT. Encoded protein: CASSHGNTEAFF. The chain carries TRBV19 and TRBJ1-1; D not certain. CDR1 is LNHDA and CDR2 is SQIVND in the germline V gene (reference sequence). This CDR3 has 12 amino acids. The V gene lost 8 bases and the J gene lost 1 base, with 8 bases spanning the gap.

The genes are TRBV5-1 and TRBJ2-7; TRBD1 matches at 8 bases. J was trimmed by 3 bases and V by 2 bases; bases with no gene match: 4. CDR1 and CDR2 from the germline V gene are SGHRS and YFSETQ. This CDR3 contains 14 residues. DNA of the CDR3: TGCGCCAGCAGCTTTCAGGGGGCCCACTACGAGCAGTACTTC. Protein sequence: CASSFQGAHYEQYF.

The chain employs TRBV29-1 and TRBJ1-2; no clear D. The CDR3 has 16 amino acids. V shed 4 bases and J shed 3 bases, with 21 bases lying between them. Germline CDR1 SQVTM, CDR2 ANQGSEA. CDR3 nucleotides: TGCAGCGTTGCCCCGCATCTTAATGTGCGGGACTATGGCTACACCTTC. Translating gives CSVAPHLNVRDYGYTF. Supplemented by reference TRBV29-1 and TRBJ1-2, the full variable domain reads SAVISQKPSRDICQRGTSLTIQCQVDSQVTMMFWYRQQPGQSLTLIATANQGSEATYESGFVIDKFPISRPNLTFSTLTVSNMSPEDSSIYLCSVAPHLNVRDYGYTFGSGTRLTVV.

The chain joins TRBV2 to TRBJ1-4; possible D gene TRBD1, 5 bases. With 4 bases removed from V and 4 bases from J, the gap between germline ends came to 10 bases. CDR3 size: 14 residues. Germline CDR1 is SNHLY and CDR2 is FYNNEI. CDR3 DNA: TGTGCCAGCAGTGGTGGGGGGTATAATGAAAAACTGTTTTTT. Protein sequence: CASSGGGYNEKLFF.

The chain links TRBV2 to TRBJ1-1; D is perhaps TRBD1 (6 bases). The V gene lost 8 bases and the J gene lost 7 bases, with 11 bases spanning the gap. Germline V gene data show CDR1 as SNHLY and CDR2 as FYNNEI. The length of the CDR3 is 11 residues. This CDR3 is CASGGAGEAFF. CDR3 sequence (DNA): TGTGCCAGCGGGGGGGCTGGTGAAGCTTTCTTT. Looking up the rest from reference TRBV2 and TRBJ1-1 gives the full variable domain: EPEVTQTPSHQVTQMGQEVILRCVPISNHLYFYWYRQILGQKVEFLVSFYNNEISEKSEIFDDQFSVERPDGSNFTLKIRSTKLEDSAMYFCASGGAGEAFFGQGTRLTVV.